This entry lists 8 T cell receptor beta chains sequenced from one sample in a study of blood T cell repertoires in COVID-19. Profiled with immunoSEQ multiplex PCR; TCRdb holds only in-frame clones, not every one. The sample has roughly 240,000 clones, approximately 89% seen once. The sequencing input was PBMCs or T cells enriched from blood (not recorded which). These receptors all stem from a woman between 40 and 50 years old with acute COVID-19.

The CDR3 is CASSPRDINEKLFF. The CDR3 DNA sequence: TGTGCCAGCAGCCCAAGGGACATAAATGAAAAACTGTTTTTT. The J gene is TRBJ1-4, the V gene TRBV7-8, with a weak D call TRBD1 (6 bases). Germline V CDR1 and CDR2: SGHVS, FQNEAQ. V was shortened by 5 bases and J by 5 bases, with 12 bases between the two germline ends. This CDR3 is 14 amino acids long.

The rearrangement joins TRBV4-3 to TRBJ1-2; D is perhaps TRBD1 (6 bases). This CDR3 region has 14 residues. Between the trimmed V and J ends, which lost 1 base and 11 bases, there was a span of 17 bases. Per germline, CDR1 LGHNA and CDR2 YSLEER. Written as DNA, the CDR3 is TGCGCCAGCAGCCAAGTACGGGACATTGGCTTTTACACCTTC. It specifies CASSQVRDIGFYTF.

The rearrangement uses TRBV5-4 and TRBJ1-2; TRBD1 agrees at 7 bases. The CDR3 spans 13 residues. J gave up 8 bases and V 5 bases, and 9 bases lay outside the gene matches. Germline V gene data show CDR1 as SGHNT and CDR2 as YYREEE (reference sequence). The CDR3 is CASSPDRMGGYTF. The CDR3 DNA is TGTGCCAGCAGTCCGGACAGGATGGGGGGCTACACCTTC.

Of note for this clone: The sample holds other DNA sequences that translate to the same CDR3. This chain joins TRBV6-5 and TRBJ1-1, with 8 bases identical to TRBD1. This CDR3 has 13 residues. Unmatched junction bases numbered 3, after V lost 5 bases and J lost 4 bases. Germline assignment: CDR1 MNHEY and CDR2 SVGAGI. The CDR3 loop reads CASSRDRGTEAFF. DNA of the CDR3: TGTGCCAGCAGTCGCGACAGGGGCACTGAAGCTTTCTTT.

The chain carries TRBV9 and TRBJ1-1, with D unclear. V lost 4 bases to trimming and J lost 5 bases, with 12 bases between them. The CDR3 spans 13 residues. Germline values: CDR1 SGDLS, CDR2 YYNGEE. The CDR3 loop reads CASSPHGNTEAFF. CDR3 nucleotide sequence: TGTGCCAGCAGCCCACACGGGAATACTGAAGCTTTCTTT.

The chain has TRBV7-2 and TRBJ1-4, with TRBD1 matching over 8 bases. CDR3 size: 16 residues. Losses at the gene ends were 5 bases for V and 5 bases for J; bases not matched to a gene: 10. CDR1 is SGHTA and CDR2 is FQGNSA in the germline V gene. The CDR3 coding sequence is TGTGCCAGCAGCCCAAGGCAGGGGGCGGCAAATGAAAAACTGTTTTTT. As protein: CASSPRQGAANEKLFF.

Concerning this clone itself: Additional DNA sequences in this sample encode the identical CDR3. This chain connects TRBV19 to TRBJ2-5, with 12 positions matching TRBD2. The V segment lost 4 bases and the J segment 5 bases; nucleotides outside the gene matches: 5. The germline V gene encodes CDR1 LNHDA and CDR2 SQIVND (reference sequence). The CDR3 extends over 15 amino acids. The CDR3 sequence is CASSTGLAGTETQYF. The CDR3 nucleotides are TGTGCCAGTAGTACCGGACTAGCGGGAACGGAGACCCAGTACTTC.

V gene TRBV27 combines with J gene TRBJ1-2; 9 bases fit TRBD1. V lost 5 bases to trimming and J lost 4 bases; unmatched junction nucleotides: 8. The CDR3 length is 15 residues. Germline CDR1 and CDR2: MNHEY and SMNVEV (reference sequence). The CDR3 nucleotides are TGTGCCAGCAGTCCCGGGACAGGGAAGGGCTATGGCTACACCTTC. Translating it yields CASSPGTGKGYGYTF.